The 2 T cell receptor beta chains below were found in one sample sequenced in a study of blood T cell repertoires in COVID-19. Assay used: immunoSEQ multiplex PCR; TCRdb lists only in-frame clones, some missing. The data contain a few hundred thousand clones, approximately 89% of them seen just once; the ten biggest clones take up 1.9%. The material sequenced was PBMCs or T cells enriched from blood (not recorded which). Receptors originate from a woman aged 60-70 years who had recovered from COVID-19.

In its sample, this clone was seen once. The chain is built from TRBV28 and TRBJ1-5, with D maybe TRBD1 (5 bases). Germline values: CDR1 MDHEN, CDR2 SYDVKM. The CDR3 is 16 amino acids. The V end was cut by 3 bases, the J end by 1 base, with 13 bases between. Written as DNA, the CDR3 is TGTGCCAGCAGTTTCTTAGGGGCATCAAGCAATCAGCCCCAGCATTTT. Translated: CASSFLGASSNQPQHF.

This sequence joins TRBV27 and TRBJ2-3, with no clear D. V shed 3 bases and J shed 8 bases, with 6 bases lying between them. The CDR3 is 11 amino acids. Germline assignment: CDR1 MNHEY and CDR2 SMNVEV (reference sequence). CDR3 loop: CASSFLCTQYF. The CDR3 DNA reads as TGTGCCAGCAGTTTCCTATGTACGCAGTATTTT.